Listed below are T cell receptor beta chains from one sample, sequenced in a study of vaccination and CD4 T cells after COVID-19. Antigens of these TCRs are unknown. Each CDR3 protein gets one entry after TCRdb re-called the PCR reads with MiXCR. The sample includes under 15,000 distinct CDR3 sequences, about 28% seen only once; the top ten take more than 15%. The specimen sequenced was cultured CD4+ T cells from blood. Receptors originate from a human donor with COVID-19. Both conserved end residues are part of each CDR3. Each record gives: CDR3 protein, CDR3 DNA, V gene, J gene, clone size, D gene. The D gene is left open where the match is weak. The listing skips clone size in some rows; elsewhere it reads once, few, many or a size class.

CAIETNRDGGYTF,TGTGCAATAGAAACTAACAGGGACGGCGGCTACACCTTC,TRBV19,TRBJ1-2,.,.
CASSSLGYTYEQYF,TGTGCCAGCAGCTCACTCGGATACACCTACGAGCAGTACTTC,TRBV5-5,TRBJ2-7,.,.
CASSLWEGSYNSPLHF,TGTGCCAGCAGTTTATGGGAGGGCTCCTATAATTCACCCCTCCACTTT,TRBV27,TRBJ1-6,medium-sized,.
CASSSGQYEQYF,TGTGCCAGCAGTTCGGGACAGTACGAGCAGTACTTC,TRBV12-3/TRBV12-4,TRBJ2-7,once,TRBD1
CASSGGSSGNTIYF,TGTGCCAGCAGCGGCGGGAGCTCTGGAAACACCATATATTTT,TRBV7-2,TRBJ1-3,.,.
CASTIESGTGPIYGYTF,TGTGCCAGCACGATCGAGTCCGGGACAGGCCCCATCTATGGCTACACCTTC,TRBV28,TRBJ1-2,few,TRBD1
CASRLAGVRNTGELFF,TGTGCCAGCAGACTAGCGGGGGTTAGGAACACCGGGGAGCTGTTTTTT,TRBV7-2,TRBJ2-2,.,TRBD2
CSARLTGGRRGNEQFF,TGCAGTGCTAGACTGACAGGGGGCCGGCGGGGCAATGAGCAGTTCTTC,TRBV20-1,TRBJ2-1,few,TRBD1
CASSLTGVNQPQHF,TGTGCCAGCAGCTTAACGGGGGTCAATCAGCCCCAGCATTTT,TRBV7-2,TRBJ1-5,few,.
CSASRSGSEGETQYF,TGCAGTGCTAGTCGCAGCGGGTCTGAGGGAGAGACCCAGTACTTC,TRBV20-1,TRBJ2-5,few,.
CASSFVGANQPQHF,TGTGCCAGCAGTTTTGTCGGGGCGAATCAGCCCCAGCATTTT,TRBV12-3/TRBV12-4,TRBJ1-5,few,.
CASSETGYGYTF,TGTGCCAGCAGCGAGACAGGGTATGGCTACACCTTC,TRBV5-4,TRBJ1-2,few,TRBD1
CSARQGGRADTQYF,TGCAGTGCGAGACAGGGAGGTAGGGCAGATACGCAGTATTTT,TRBV20-1,TRBJ2-3,.,.
CASSSGGTRQILYNEQFF,TGCGCCAGCAGCTCGGGGGGAACAAGACAGATACTTTACAATGAGCAGTTCTTC,TRBV5-1,TRBJ2-1,.,TRBD2
CASSIPSTKEGSYEQYF,TGTGCCAGCAGCATACCTAGCACAAAGGAGGGTTCCTACGAGCAGTACTTC,TRBV9,TRBJ2-7,.,.
CAWKGGSFGGQPQHF,TGTGCCTGGAAAGGAGGGTCTTTTGGGGGTCAGCCCCAGCATTTT,TRBV30,TRBJ1-5,.,.
CSVCSRADRTNSNQPQHF,TGCAGCGTTTGTTCTAGGGCGGACAGAACGAATAGCAATCAGCCCCAGCATTTT,TRBV29-1,TRBJ1-5,.,.
CASSLRGGNEQYF,TGCGCCAGCAGCTTGCGGGGTGGGAACGAGCAGTACTTC,TRBV5-1,TRBJ2-7,.,.
CASTPQGGQPQHF,TGTGCCAGCACGCCGCAGGGCGGTCAGCCCCAGCATTTT,TRBV6-1,TRBJ1-5,few,.
CSARVPGAGAFF,TGCAGTGCTAGAGTACCCGGGGCAGGAGCTTTCTTT,TRBV20-1,TRBJ1-1,few,.
CASSPGRGNQPQHF,TGTGCCAGCTCACCCGGACGGGGAAATCAGCCCCAGCATTTT,TRBV18,TRBJ1-5,.,.
CASSPGSDQPQHF,TGTGCCAGCTCACCTGGGTCGGATCAGCCCCAGCATTTT,TRBV18,TRBJ1-5,.,.
CASSLPVGTQETQYF,TGTGCCAGCAGCCTTCCCGTCGGGACCCAAGAGACCCAGTACTTC,TRBV21-1,TRBJ2-5,few,.
CASSLREPNSPLHF,TGTGCCAGCAGTTTAAGGGAACCCAATTCACCCCTCCACTTT,TRBV12-3/TRBV12-4,TRBJ1-6,once,.
CASSIKQENTGELFF,TGTGCTAGCAGCATCAAACAGGAGAACACCGGGGAGCTGTTTTTT,TRBV7-7,TRBJ2-2,.,.
CASSIVTDTGELFF,TGTGCCAGTAGTATAGTTACGGACACCGGGGAGCTGTTTTTT,TRBV19,TRBJ2-2,.,.
CASSYSTGNPGNTIYF,TGTGCCAGCAGTTACTCGACAGGAAACCCTGGAAACACCATATATTTT,TRBV6-5,TRBJ1-3,once,.
CASSEAGRLYGYTF,TGTGCCAGCAGTGAAGCTGGACGGCTCTATGGCTACACCTTC,TRBV6-1,TRBJ1-2,few,.
CASSSRDRGDIPLHF,TGTGCCAGCAGCTCGAGGGACAGGGGGGATATACCCCTCCACTTT,TRBV7-2,TRBJ1-6,.,TRBD1
CASGDSPDTQYF,TGTGCCAGCGGGGACAGCCCAGATACGCAGTATTTT,TRBV25-1,TRBJ2-3,.,TRBD1
CATSRGETSGEKLFF,TGTGCCACCAGCAGAGGCGAGACCAGTGGTGAAAAACTGTTTTTT,TRBV15,TRBJ1-4,few,.
CASSFPGQDGEAFF,TGTGCCAGCAGTTTCCCCGGACAGGATGGTGAAGCTTTCTTT,TRBV28,TRBJ1-1,few,TRBD1
CASSPGLVQETQYF,TGTGCCAGCTCACCAGGGTTGGTTCAAGAGACCCAGTACTTC,TRBV18,TRBJ2-5,once,.
CASSFGTYSNQPQHF,TGTGCCAGCAGCTTTGGCACTTATAGCAATCAGCCCCAGCATTTT,TRBV5-8,TRBJ1-5,few,.
CASSRFGGNEAFF,TGTGCCAGCAGCCGATTCGGCGGAAATGAAGCTTTCTTT,TRBV7-9,TRBJ1-1,few,.
CSVSQAGGTGELFF,TGCAGCGTTTCACAAGCGGGGGGTACCGGGGAGCTGTTTTTT,TRBV29-1,TRBJ2-2,few,TRBD2